One and the same sample provided the 12 T cell receptor beta chains below, sequenced in a study of beta chain features in type 1 diabetes. Regarding the study as a whole: Across all four CD4+ subsets, people with type 1 diabetes showed modestly shorter TCRB CDR3s.

For these receptors, no antigen is known. Sequenced material consisted of expressed TCRB transcripts (all of the isolated RNA was reverse transcribed). The table came from immunoSEQ multiplex PCR; TCRdb's copy has only in-frame clones and leaves some out. The sample includes fewer than 110,000 clones, about 26% seen only once; the top ten take approximately 0.5%. The sample was central memory CD4+ T cells from blood. The receptors derive from a woman aged 18 to 35 with type 1 diabetes.

This clone was picked up a small number of times. The chain recombines TRBV29-1 with TRBJ1-5, with TRBD1 matching 7 bases. Trimming cost V 1 base and J 3 bases; bases outside gene matches: 15. Looked up from germline, CDR1 is SQVTM and CDR2 is ANQGSEA. This CDR3 region has 18 residues. In nucleotides, the CDR3 is TGCAGCGTTGAAGTTTGGAATAGGTCAGGACAGGCCAATCAGCCCCAGCATTTT. As protein: CSVEVWNRSGQANQPQHF.

The rearrangement uses TRBV7-9 and TRBJ2-1; D is possibly TRBD2 (6 bases). Germline CDR1 reads SEHNR; CDR2 reads FQNEAQ (reference sequence). Trimming took 5 bases from V and 6 from J, leaving 17 bases between them. The CDR3 consists of 15 residues. The CDR3, as DNA: TGTGCCAGCAGCCCCGGGGGAGTGCGGTCCAATGAGCAGTTCTTC. Its translation is CASSPGGVRSNEQFF.

This chain links TRBV5-1 with TRBJ2-2; 8 bases align to TRBD1. V was pared by 2 bases and J by 0 bases, with 3 bases of the junction left unmatched. CDR3 size: 16 residues. CDR1 and CDR2 (germline): SGHRS, YFSETQ. The CDR3 sequence is CASSFGTGANTGELFF. CDR3 sequence (DNA): TGCGCCAGCAGCTTCGGGACAGGCGCGAACACCGGGGAGCTGTTTTTT. The complete variable domain, with remaining parts taken from reference TRBV5-1 and TRBJ2-2, reads KAGVTQTPRYLIKTRGQQVTLSCSPISGHRSVSWYQQTPGQGLQFLFEYFSETQRNKGNFPGRFSGRQFSNSRSEMNVSTLELGDSALYLCASSFGTGANTGELFFGEGSRLTVL.

As concerns this clone: The junction shows a germline mismatch at one end, possibly a read error. The chain recombines TRBV6-6 with TRBJ2-2; D may be TRBD2 (5 bases). CDR1 MNHNY and CDR2 SVGAGI come from the germline V gene (reference sequence). There are 13 residues in the CDR3. CDR3 nucleotides: TGTGCCAGCAGTTACGACGGAACCGGGGAACTGTTTTTT. Protein: CASSYDGTGELFF.

This clone was detected only once. This chain joins TRBV4-2 and TRBJ2-7; 8 bases line up with TRBD1. This CDR3 is built from 13 residues. CDR1 is LGHNA and CDR2 is YNFKEQ in the germline V gene. The trim removed 1 base at V and 6 bases at J, leaving 2 bases unmatched. The CDR3 coding sequence is TGTGCCAGCAGCCAAGCCGACAGGGGCGAGCAGTACTTC. This translates into CASSQADRGEQYF.

V gene TRBV7-9 combines with J gene TRBJ1-2; D remains ambiguous. The CDR3 consists of 15 residues. Trimming pared 1 base from V and 6 bases from J, leaving 15 bases between. Germline CDR1 reads SEHNR; CDR2 reads FQNEAQ (reference sequence). DNA of the CDR3: TGTGCCAGCAGCTTAGTAGCCGGCTCCTTGGATGGCTACACCTTC. This encodes CASSLVAGSLDGYTF. Full variable domain (remainder filled in from reference TRBV7-9 and TRBJ1-2): DTGVSQNPRHKITKRGQNVTFRCDPISEHNRLYWYRQTLGQGPEFLTYFQNEAQLEKSRLLSDRFSAERPKGSFSTLEIQRTEQGDSAMYLCASSLVAGSLDGYTFGSGTRLTVV.

J is TRBJ2-7 and V is TRBV5-1, with 8 bases lining up with TRBD1. The CDR3 sequence is 14 residues long. V trimming: 4 bases; J trimming: 3 bases; junction bases outside the gene matches: 6. In germline, CDR1 is SGHRS, CDR2 YFSETQ. CDR3 protein: CASSATGQVYEQYF. CDR3 nucleotide sequence: TGCGCCAGCAGCGCGACGGGACAGGTCTACGAGCAGTACTTC.

The sample holds one count of this clone. V usage is TRBV6-5 and J usage is TRBJ2-1; TRBD2 matches at 12 bases. Unmatched junction bases numbered 9, after V lost 4 bases and J lost 8 bases. Germline V CDR1 and CDR2: MNHEY, SVGAGI. CDR3 length: 16 amino acids. CDR3 protein: CASSFGLAGFSDEQFF. The DNA for the CDR3 is TGTGCCAGCAGTTTTGGACTAGCGGGATTCAGCGATGAGCAGTTCTTC.

The V and J genes are TRBV25-1 and TRBJ2-3; 10 nucleotides agree with TRBD2. The V gene end was trimmed by 4 bases and the J gene end by 4 bases; junction bases not matched to a gene: 11. Germline CDR1 reads MGHDK; CDR2 reads SYGVNS. There are 17 residues in the CDR3. The CDR3 is CASSAGGAGGPSDTQYF. In DNA form, the CDR3 reads TGTGCCAGCAGTGCGGGGGGAGCGGGAGGGCCATCAGATACGCAGTATTTT.

This clone was detected a few times. The CDR3 sequence is CSALGQMNTEAFF. The CDR3 nucleotides read TGCAGCGCTCTGGGACAGATGAACACTGAAGCTTTCTTT. The rearrangement joins TRBV29-1 to TRBJ1-1; 7 bases are shared with TRBD1. Germline CDR1 is SQVTM and CDR2 is ANQGSEA. The length of the CDR3 is 13 residues. Trimming removed 7 bases from V and 0 bases from J; junction bases left unmatched: 5.

The chain joins TRBV11-3 to TRBJ2-3; 9 bases match TRBD2. Germline trimming cut 0 bases from V and 8 bases from J; bases unmatched to any gene: 15. This CDR3 is built from 18 residues. CDR1 and CDR2 from the germline V gene are SGHNT and YENEEA. The CDR3 DNA reads as TGTGCCAGCAGCTTAGATAGAAGGATAGCGGGAGCCCGTGGTACGCAGTATTTT. This gives the protein CASSLDRRIAGARGTQYF.

In this sample, this clone turned up a few times. This rearrangement joins TRBV9 to TRBJ1-2, with a weak D call TRBD1 (6 bases). The CDR3 extends over 12 amino acids. V lost 5 bases and J lost 8, with 13 bases in between. From germline, CDR1 is SGDLS and CDR2 YYNGEE. The CDR3 nucleotides are TGTGCCAGCAGTTCCCAGGGGCAAGGCTACACCTTC. As protein: CASSSQGQGYTF.